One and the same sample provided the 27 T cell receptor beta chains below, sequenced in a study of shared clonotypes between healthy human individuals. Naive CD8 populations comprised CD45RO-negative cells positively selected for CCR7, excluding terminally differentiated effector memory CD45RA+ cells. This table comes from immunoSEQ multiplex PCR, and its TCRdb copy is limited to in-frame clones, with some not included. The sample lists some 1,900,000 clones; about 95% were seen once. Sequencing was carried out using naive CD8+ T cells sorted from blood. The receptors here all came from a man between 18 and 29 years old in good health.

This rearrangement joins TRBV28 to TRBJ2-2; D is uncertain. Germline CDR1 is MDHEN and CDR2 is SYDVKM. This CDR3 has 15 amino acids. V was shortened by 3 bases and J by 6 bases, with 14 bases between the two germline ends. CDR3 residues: CASSLLQDSPGELFF. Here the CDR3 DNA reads TGTGCCAGCAGTTTGTTGCAGGATAGCCCCGGGGAGCTGTTTTTT.

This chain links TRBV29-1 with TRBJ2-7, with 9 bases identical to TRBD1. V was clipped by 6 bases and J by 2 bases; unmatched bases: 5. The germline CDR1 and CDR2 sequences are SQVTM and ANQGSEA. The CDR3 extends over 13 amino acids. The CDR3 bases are TGCAGCGTACCGGGACAGGGACCCTACGAGCAGTACTTC. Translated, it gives CSVPGQGPYEQYF.

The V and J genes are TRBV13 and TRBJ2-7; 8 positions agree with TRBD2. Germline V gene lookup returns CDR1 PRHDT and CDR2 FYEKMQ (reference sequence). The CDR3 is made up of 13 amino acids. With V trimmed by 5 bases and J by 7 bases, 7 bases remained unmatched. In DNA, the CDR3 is TGTGCCAGCAGCGTCAGCGGGAGTGGGGAGCAGTACTTC. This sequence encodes CASSVSGSGEQYF.

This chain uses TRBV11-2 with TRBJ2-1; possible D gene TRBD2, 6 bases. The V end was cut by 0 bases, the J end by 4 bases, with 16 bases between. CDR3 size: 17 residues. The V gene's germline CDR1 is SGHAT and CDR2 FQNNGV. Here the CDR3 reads CASSLEFGGRAYNEQFF. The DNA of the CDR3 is TGTGCCAGCAGCTTAGAATTCGGAGGGAGAGCGTACAATGAGCAGTTCTTC.

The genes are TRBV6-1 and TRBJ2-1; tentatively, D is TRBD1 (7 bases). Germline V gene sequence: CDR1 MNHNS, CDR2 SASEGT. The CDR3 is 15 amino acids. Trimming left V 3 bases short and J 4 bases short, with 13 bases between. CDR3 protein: CASSDWQGGYNEQFF. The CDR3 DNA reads TGTGCCAGCAGTGATTGGCAGGGGGGATACAATGAGCAGTTCTTC.

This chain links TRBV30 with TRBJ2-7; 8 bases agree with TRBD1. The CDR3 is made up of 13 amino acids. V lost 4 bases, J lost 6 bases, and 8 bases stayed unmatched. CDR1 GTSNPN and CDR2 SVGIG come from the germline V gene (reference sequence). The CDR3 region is CAWTDRGAVEQYF. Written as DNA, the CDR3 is TGTGCCTGGACCGACAGGGGTGCGGTCGAGCAGTACTTC.

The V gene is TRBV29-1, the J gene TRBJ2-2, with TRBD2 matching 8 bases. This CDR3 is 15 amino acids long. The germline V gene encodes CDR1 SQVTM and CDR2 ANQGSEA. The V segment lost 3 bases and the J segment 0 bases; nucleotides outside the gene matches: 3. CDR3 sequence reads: CSVDSGGANTGELFF. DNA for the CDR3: TGCAGCGTTGATTCGGGAGGGGCGAACACCGGGGAGCTGTTTTTT.

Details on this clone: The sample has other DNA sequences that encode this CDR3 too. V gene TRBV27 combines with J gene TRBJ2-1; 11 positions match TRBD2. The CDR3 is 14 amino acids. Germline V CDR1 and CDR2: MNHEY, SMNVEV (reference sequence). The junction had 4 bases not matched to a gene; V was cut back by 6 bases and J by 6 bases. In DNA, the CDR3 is TGTGCCAGCAGCCTTGGACTAGCGGGCAATGAGCAGTTCTTC. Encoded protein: CASSLGLAGNEQFF.

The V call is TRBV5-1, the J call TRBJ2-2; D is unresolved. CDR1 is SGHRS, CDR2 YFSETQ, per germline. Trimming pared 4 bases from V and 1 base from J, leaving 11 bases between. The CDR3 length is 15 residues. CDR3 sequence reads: CASSPPALNTGELFF. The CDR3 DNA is TGCGCCAGCAGCCCTCCCGCTCTGAACACCGGGGAGCTGTTTTTT.

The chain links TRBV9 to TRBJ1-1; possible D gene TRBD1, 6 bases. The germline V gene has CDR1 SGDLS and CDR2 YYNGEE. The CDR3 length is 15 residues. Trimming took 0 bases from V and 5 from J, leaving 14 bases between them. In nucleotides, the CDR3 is TGTGCCAGCAGCGTAGTCAGGGGAAGAACGACTGAAGCTTTCTTT. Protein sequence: CASSVVRGRTTEAFF.

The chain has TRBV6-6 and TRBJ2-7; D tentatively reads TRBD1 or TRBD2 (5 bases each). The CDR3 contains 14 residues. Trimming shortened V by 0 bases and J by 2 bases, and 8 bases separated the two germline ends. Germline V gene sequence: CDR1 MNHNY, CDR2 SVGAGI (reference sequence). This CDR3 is CASSYSGPAYEQYF. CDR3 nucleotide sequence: TGTGCCAGCAGTTACTCGGGACCGGCCTACGAGCAGTACTTC.

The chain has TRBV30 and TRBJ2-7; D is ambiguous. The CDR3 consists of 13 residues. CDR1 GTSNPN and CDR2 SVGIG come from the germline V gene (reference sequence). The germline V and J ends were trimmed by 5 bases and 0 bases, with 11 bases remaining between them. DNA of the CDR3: TGTGCCTGGGAGGAAGCCTCCTCCTACGAGCAGTACTTC. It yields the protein CAWEEASSYEQYF.

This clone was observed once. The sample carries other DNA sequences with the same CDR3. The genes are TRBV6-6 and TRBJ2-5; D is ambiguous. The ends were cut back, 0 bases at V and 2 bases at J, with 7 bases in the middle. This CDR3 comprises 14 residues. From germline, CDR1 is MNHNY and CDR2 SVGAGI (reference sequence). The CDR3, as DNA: TGTGCCAGCAGTTACTCAGGACCACAAGAGACCCAGTACTTC. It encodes CASSYSGPQETQYF.

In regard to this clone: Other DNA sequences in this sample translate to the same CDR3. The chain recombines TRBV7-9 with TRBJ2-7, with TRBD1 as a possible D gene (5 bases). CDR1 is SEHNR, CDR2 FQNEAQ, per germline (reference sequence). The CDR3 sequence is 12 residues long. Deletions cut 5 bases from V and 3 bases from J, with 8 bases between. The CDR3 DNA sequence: TGTGCCAGCAGCCAAGACAGCTACGAGCAGTACTTC. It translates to CASSQDSYEQYF. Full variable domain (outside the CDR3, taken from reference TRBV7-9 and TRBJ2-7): DTGVSQNPRHKITKRGQNVTFRCDPISEHNRLYWYRQTLGQGPEFLTYFQNEAQLEKSRLLSDRFSAERPKGSFSTLEIQRTEQGDSAMYLCASSQDSYEQYFGPGTRLTVT.

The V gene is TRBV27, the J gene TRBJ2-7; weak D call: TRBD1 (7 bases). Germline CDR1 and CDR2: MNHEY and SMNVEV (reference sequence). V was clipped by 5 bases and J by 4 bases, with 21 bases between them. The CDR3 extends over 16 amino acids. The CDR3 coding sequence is TGTGCCAGCAGTCCGGTTGGAGGGACAGCGTATTACGAGCAGTACTTC. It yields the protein CASSPVGGTAYYEQYF.

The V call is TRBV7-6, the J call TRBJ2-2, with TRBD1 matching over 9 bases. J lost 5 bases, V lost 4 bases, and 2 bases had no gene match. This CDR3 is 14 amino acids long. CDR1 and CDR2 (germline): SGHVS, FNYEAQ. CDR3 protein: CASSSGQGTGELFF. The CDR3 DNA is TGTGCCAGCAGCTCGGGACAGGGAACCGGGGAGCTGTTTTTT.

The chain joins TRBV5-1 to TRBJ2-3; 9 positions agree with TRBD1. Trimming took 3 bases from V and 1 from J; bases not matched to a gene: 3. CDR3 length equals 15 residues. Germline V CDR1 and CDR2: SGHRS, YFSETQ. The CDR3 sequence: CASSSRDRGTDTQYF. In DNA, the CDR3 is TGCGCCAGCAGCTCCAGGGACAGGGGCACAGATACGCAGTATTTT. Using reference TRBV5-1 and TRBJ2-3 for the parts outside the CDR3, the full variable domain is KAGVTQTPRYLIKTRGQQVTLSCSPISGHRSVSWYQQTPGQGLQFLFEYFSETQRNKGNFPGRFSGRQFSNSRSEMNVSTLELGDSALYLCASSSRDRGTDTQYFGPGTRLTVL.

The CDR3 DNA reads TGTGCCAGCAGTCCCGTGTATTACCAGCCCCAGCATTTT. Its protein is CASSPVYYQPQHF. V is TRBV27 and J is TRBJ1-5; D ambiguous. Between the trimmed V and J ends, which lost 5 bases and 7 bases, there was a span of 12 bases. CDR3 length: 13 amino acids. Germline CDR1 reads MNHEY; CDR2 reads SMNVEV (reference sequence).

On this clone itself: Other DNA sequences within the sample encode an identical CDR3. The CDR3, as DNA: TGTGCCAGCAGTTACAGCCTAGCGGACTACAATGAGCAGTTCTTC. Its translation is CASSYSLADYNEQFF. The V gene is TRBV6-5, the J gene TRBJ2-1, with 7 bases fitting TRBD2. The length of the CDR3 is 15 residues. V lost 2 bases to trimming and J lost 3 bases; unmatched junction nucleotides: 4. Germline V gene data show CDR1 as MNHEY and CDR2 as SVGAGI.

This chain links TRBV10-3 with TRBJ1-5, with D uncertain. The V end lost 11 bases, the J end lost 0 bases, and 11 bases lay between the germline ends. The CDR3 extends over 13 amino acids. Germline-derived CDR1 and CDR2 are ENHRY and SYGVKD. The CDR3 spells CAAREDSNQPQHF. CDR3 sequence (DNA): TGTGCCGCACGAGAGGATAGCAATCAGCCCCAGCATTTT.

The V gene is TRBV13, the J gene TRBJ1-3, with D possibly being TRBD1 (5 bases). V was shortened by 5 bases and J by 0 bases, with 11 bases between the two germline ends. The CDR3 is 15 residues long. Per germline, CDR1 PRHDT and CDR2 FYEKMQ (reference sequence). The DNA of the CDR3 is TGTGCCAGCAGCCAACAGGCCCGCTCTGGAAACACCATATATTTT. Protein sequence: CASSQQARSGNTIYF.

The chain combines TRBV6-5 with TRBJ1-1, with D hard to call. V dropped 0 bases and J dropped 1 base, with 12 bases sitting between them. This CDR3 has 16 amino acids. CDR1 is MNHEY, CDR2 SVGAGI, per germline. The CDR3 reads CASSYSRTEWNTEAFF. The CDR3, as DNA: TGTGCCAGCAGTTACTCGAGGACGGAATGGAACACTGAAGCTTTCTTT.

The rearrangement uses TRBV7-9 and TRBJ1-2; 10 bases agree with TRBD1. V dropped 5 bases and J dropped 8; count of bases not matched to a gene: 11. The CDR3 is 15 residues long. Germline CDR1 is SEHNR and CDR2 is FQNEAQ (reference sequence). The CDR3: CASSHLRQGALGYTF. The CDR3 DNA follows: TGTGCCAGCAGCCACCTGCGACAGGGGGCCCTCGGCTACACCTTC.

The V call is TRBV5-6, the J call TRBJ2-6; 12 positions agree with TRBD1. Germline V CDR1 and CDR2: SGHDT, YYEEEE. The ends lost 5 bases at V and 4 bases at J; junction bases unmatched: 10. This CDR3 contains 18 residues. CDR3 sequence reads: CASSTPGQGASGANVLTF. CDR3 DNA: TGTGCCAGCAGTACCCCGGGACAGGGGGCATCAGGGGCCAACGTCCTGACTTTC.

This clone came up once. The chain's CDR3 is CAARKENEKLFF. The CDR3, as DNA: TGTGCCGCACGGAAGGAGAATGAAAAACTGTTTTTT. This rearrangement joins TRBV7-9 to TRBJ1-4; D gene unclear. The CDR3 has 12 amino acids. Trimming took 11 bases from V and 5 from J, leaving 12 bases between them. Germline values: CDR1 SEHNR, CDR2 FQNEAQ (reference sequence).

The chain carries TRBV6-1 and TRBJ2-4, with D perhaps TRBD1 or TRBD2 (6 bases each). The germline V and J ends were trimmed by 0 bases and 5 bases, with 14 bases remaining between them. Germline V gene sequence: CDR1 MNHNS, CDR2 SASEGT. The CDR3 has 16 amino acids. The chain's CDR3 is CASSEALEGTQNIQYF. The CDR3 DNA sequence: TGTGCCAGCAGTGAAGCGTTGGAGGGGACACAAAACATTCAGTACTTC.

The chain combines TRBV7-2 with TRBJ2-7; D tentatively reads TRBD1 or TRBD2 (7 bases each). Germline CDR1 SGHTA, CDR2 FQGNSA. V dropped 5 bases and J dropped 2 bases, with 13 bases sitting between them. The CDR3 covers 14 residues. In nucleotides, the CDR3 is TGTGCCAGCAGCGTTCCAGGGGGGGCCTACGAGCAGTACTTC. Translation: CASSVPGGAYEQYF.